The 31 T cell receptor beta chains below come from one sample, sequenced in a study of shared T cell receptors in the human thymus. The repertoire was sequenced with immunoSEQ multiplex PCR; TCRdb's copy has only in-frame clones and lacks some. The sample includes over 650,000 clones, around 87% of them seen just once. These data also formed part of another study, on human thymus T cells.

Sequenced sample: thymocytes. The receptor source for this set is a boy in the first two years of life with a congenital heart defect.

Only a few counts were recorded for this clone. J is TRBJ2-2 and V is TRBV29-1; D perhaps matches TRBD1 (5 bases). The germline V gene encodes CDR1 SQVTM and CDR2 ANQGSEA. This CDR3 is built from 13 residues. V was pared by 7 bases and J by 6 bases, with 15 bases between. The CDR3 bases are TGCAGCGCCGATGTCGACAGTCCCGGGGAGCTGTTTTTT. It specifies CSADVDSPGELFF.

This chain connects TRBV5-4 to TRBJ1-4; D might be TRBD1 (5 bases). Germline CDR1 SGHNT, CDR2 YYREEE (reference sequence). CDR3 length: 13 amino acids. With 4 bases removed from V and 8 bases from J, the gap between germline ends came to 12 bases. CDR3 nucleotide sequence: TGTGCCAGCAGCCGGGGGGGTCGGGAAAAACTGTTTTTT. It specifies CASSRGGREKLFF.

The chain couples TRBV4-1 to TRBJ2-7; D is unclear. CDR3 length equals 15 residues. V was clipped by 4 bases and J by 0 bases, with 13 bases between them. The germline V gene has CDR1 MGHRA and CDR2 YSYEKL. This chain's CDR3 is CASSLGAQLSYEQYF. DNA for the CDR3: TGCGCCAGCAGCCTTGGTGCCCAACTCTCCTACGAGCAGTACTTC.

This clone was picked up one time. The V and J genes are TRBV27 and TRBJ1-5; maybe TRBD1 (5 bases). The V gene's germline CDR1 is MNHEY and CDR2 SMNVEV (reference sequence). This CDR3 comprises 14 residues. Between the trimmed V and J ends, which lost 2 bases and 7 bases, there was a span of 12 bases. The CDR3 DNA reads as TGTGCCAGCAGTTTAATCAAGGGGTGGCAGCCCCAGCATTTT. Protein sequence: CASSLIKGWQPQHF.

The genes are TRBV7-2 and TRBJ1-5, with TRBD1 matching 8 bases. Germline assignment: CDR1 SGHTA and CDR2 FQGNSA. This CDR3 has 15 residues. V lost 4 bases to trimming and J lost 0 bases; unmatched junction nucleotides: 2. The CDR3 reads CASSWTGSSNQPQHF. CDR3 sequence (DNA): TGTGCCAGCAGCTGGACAGGGAGTAGCAATCAGCCCCAGCATTTT.

Worth noting for this clone: The same CDR3 can be traced to other DNA sequences in this sample. CDR3 nucleotide sequence: TGCAGCGTTGATGGGGGGGGCACTGAAGCTTTCTTT. Its translation is CSVDGGGTEAFF. The J gene is TRBJ1-1, the V gene TRBV29-1, with D possibly being TRBD1 (5 bases). Germline CDR1 is SQVTM and CDR2 is ANQGSEA. With 3 bases removed from V and 4 bases from J, the gap between germline ends came to 9 bases. The CDR3 totals 12 residues.

In nucleotides, the CDR3 is TGCGCCAGCAGCAAGACAGGGCCCCAAGAGACCCAGTACTTC. This codes for CASSKTGPQETQYF. J is TRBJ2-5 and V is TRBV5-1; 7 bases match TRBD1. The CDR3 is 14 amino acids. V trimming: 4 bases; J trimming: 1 base; junction bases outside the gene matches: 4. From germline, CDR1 is SGHRS and CDR2 YFSETQ.

The chain combines TRBV7-9 with TRBJ1-4; D possibly corresponds to TRBD1 (6 bases). Trimming took 3 bases from V and 5 from J, leaving 22 bases between them. Per germline, CDR1 SEHNR and CDR2 FQNEAQ (reference sequence). The CDR3 runs 18 residues. The CDR3 DNA sequence: TGTGCCAGCAGCTTGTGCCCGGGCAGGGGCCGCGTGAATGAAAAACTGTTTTTT. It yields the protein CASSLCPGRGRVNEKLFF.

The chain joins TRBV4-3 to TRBJ1-5; 7 bases map to TRBD1. CDR3 length: 18 residues. Germline V gives CDR1 LGHNA, CDR2 YSLEER. J was trimmed by 5 bases and V by 1 base; bases with no gene match: 14. The CDR3 coding sequence is TGCGCCAGCAGCCAAGTGGTGCTGAACAGGGGCGGAGATCAGCCCCAGCATTTT. It codes for CASSQVVLNRGGDQPQHF.

The J gene is TRBJ2-5, the V gene TRBV5-1; 7 nucleotides agree with TRBD1. The DNA end favors TRBJ2-7, so the J call may be wrong. Per germline, CDR1 SGHRS and CDR2 YFSETQ. The CDR3 consists of 15 residues. CDR3 protein: CASSLIQDRVHEQYF. CDR3 DNA sequence: TGCGCCAGCAGCTTGATTCAAGACAGGGTCCACGAGCAGTACTTC.

V gene TRBV29-1 combines with J gene TRBJ2-3; maybe TRBD2 (7 bases). Per germline, CDR1 SQVTM and CDR2 ANQGSEA. V was shortened by 5 bases and J by 2 bases, with 11 bases between the two germline ends. This CDR3 spans 13 amino acids. This CDR3 reads CSVRRGHTDTQYF. CDR3 in DNA: TGCAGCGTTCGGCGGGGGCACACAGATACGCAGTATTTT.

The V gene is TRBV4-3, the J gene TRBJ1-6; no clear D. V was pared by 5 bases and J by 5 bases, with 10 bases between. There are 14 residues in the CDR3. The germline V gene has CDR1 LGHNA and CDR2 YSLEER. The CDR3 coding sequence is TGCGCCAGCAGCAGCGAGGTTCATAATTCACCCCTCCACTTT. Translating gives CASSSEVHNSPLHF.

In this sample, this clone turned up once. The chain employs TRBV7-9 and TRBJ2-7; 7 bases fit TRBD1. The CDR3 contains 18 residues. Per the germline V gene, CDR1 is SEHNR and CDR2 is FQNEAQ (reference sequence). J was trimmed by 1 base and V by 3 bases; bases with no gene match: 15. This CDR3 reads CASSLTRQGPPRSYEQYF. DNA of the CDR3: TGTGCCAGCAGCTTGACGAGACAGGGCCCTCCTAGGTCCTACGAGCAGTACTTC.

The V gene is TRBV6-1, the J gene TRBJ1-5; 7 bases line up with TRBD1. The CDR3 totals 17 residues. Germline lookup yields CDR1 MNHNS and CDR2 SASEGT. Trimming took 0 bases from V and 2 from J; bases not matched to a gene: 7. CDR3 in amino acids: CASSEAYRGSGNQPQHF. The CDR3, as DNA: TGTGCCAGCAGTGAAGCCTACAGGGGCTCCGGCAATCAGCCCCAGCATTTT.

The rearrangement links TRBV5-4 to TRBJ1-1; the match to TRBD1 covers 7 bases. CDR3 length: 15 amino acids. V lost 4 bases to trimming and J lost 1 base; unmatched junction nucleotides: 7. Germline assignment: CDR1 SGHNT and CDR2 YYREEE (reference sequence). The CDR3 DNA reads as TGTGCCAGCAGCCCTCGGGACAGCTGGAACACTGAAGCTTTCTTT. Translated: CASSPRDSWNTEAFF.

This rearrangement joins TRBV19 to TRBJ2-7, with TRBD1 matching 7 bases. This CDR3 is 16 amino acids long. Germline V gives CDR1 LNHDA, CDR2 SQIVND (reference sequence). V was pared by 4 bases and J by 2 bases, with 11 bases of the junction left unmatched. The CDR3 sequence is CASSTRGQARAYEQYF. The CDR3 nucleotides read TGTGCCAGTAGTACTCGAGGACAGGCTCGTGCCTACGAGCAGTACTTC.

The chain is built from TRBV7-9 and TRBJ1-2, with D possibly being TRBD1 (5 bases). Germline assignment: CDR1 SEHNR and CDR2 FQNEAQ (reference sequence). The CDR3 has 13 residues. Trimming cost V 1 base and J 4 bases, with 7 bases left between them. The chain's CDR3 is CASSLGTTYGYTF. The CDR3 DNA sequence: TGTGCCAGCAGCTTAGGGACAACCTATGGCTACACCTTC.

The chain recombines TRBV28 with TRBJ2-7, with 9 positions matching TRBD2. In germline, CDR1 is MDHEN, CDR2 SYDVKM. V dropped 4 bases and J dropped 4; count of bases not matched to a gene: 8. The CDR3 has 15 amino acids. The CDR3 nucleotides are TGTGCCAGCAGTTACCCTAGCGGGACCTTTTACGAGCAGTACTTC. Translated: CASSYPSGTFYEQYF.

The gene calls are TRBV30 and TRBJ1-1, with D unclear. Trimming took 2 bases from V and 2 from J, leaving 15 bases between them. This CDR3 region has 15 residues. Germline V gives CDR1 GTSNPN, CDR2 SVGIG (reference sequence). In nucleotides, the CDR3 is TGTGCCTGGAGTTCCCGGAGGGATTTCAACACTGAAGCTTTCTTT. Residues: CAWSSRRDFNTEAFF.

The chain joins TRBV11-2 to TRBJ2-1; 8 positions match TRBD2. Losses at the gene ends were 7 bases for V and 9 bases for J; bases not matched to a gene: 17. This CDR3 is built from 16 residues. Germline lookup yields CDR1 SGHAT and CDR2 FQNNGV. DNA for the CDR3: TGTGCCAGCATCAAAAAAAGTGCGGGAGGTACGATTGAGCAGTTCTTC. Residues: CASIKKSAGGTIEQFF.

The J gene is TRBJ2-2, the V gene TRBV4-3; D unresolved. The CDR3 is made up of 15 amino acids. The V end was cut by 4 bases, the J end by 4 bases, with 13 bases between. Germline V gene sequence: CDR1 LGHNA, CDR2 YSLEER. The CDR3 protein is CASSLGRPGTGELFF. CDR3 in DNA: TGCGCCAGCAGCCTCGGCCGCCCGGGCACCGGGGAGCTGTTTTTT.

V gene TRBV15 combines with J gene TRBJ2-1; TRBD1 matches at 7 bases. The germline gives CDR1 LNHNV, CDR2 YYDKDF (reference sequence). V gave up 0 bases and J gave up 3 bases; unmatched junction bases: 11. The CDR3 length is 18 residues. The CDR3 coding sequence is TGTGCCACCAGCAGAGATGAGAGGGGGCCGGATAACTACAATGAGCAGTTCTTC. Its protein product is CATSRDERGPDNYNEQFF.

This chain joins TRBV5-1 and TRBJ2-7; D may be TRBD2 (7 bases). The CDR3 runs 15 residues. Germline V gene sequence: CDR1 SGHRS, CDR2 YFSETQ. The germline V and J ends were trimmed by 4 bases and 4 bases, with 18 bases remaining between them. CDR3 region: CASSPPGGPLYEQYF. In DNA form, the CDR3 reads TGCGCCAGCAGCCCACCCGGGGGGCCCCTTTACGAGCAGTACTTC.

This chain connects TRBV6-5 to TRBJ2-2, with D tentatively TRBD1 (6 bases). Trimming removed 6 bases at V and 1 base at J, with 12 bases between. The CDR3 spans 15 residues. Germline CDR1 reads MNHEY; CDR2 reads SVGAGI. The CDR3 DNA reads TGTGCCAGCAGGACCGGGACAAAGAACACCGGGGAGCTGTTTTTT. This sequence encodes CASRTGTKNTGELFF.

This chain connects TRBV2 to TRBJ2-5, with 7 bases that match TRBD1. The germline V gene encodes CDR1 SNHLY and CDR2 FYNNEI. The CDR3 has 15 residues. V gave up 6 bases and J gave up 2 bases; unmatched junction bases: 9. The CDR3: CASRENRGLQETQYF. The DNA of the CDR3 is TGTGCCAGCAGGGAAAACAGGGGCTTACAAGAGACCCAGTACTTC.

In this sample, this clone turned up once. The gene calls are TRBV5-6 and TRBJ2-1, with TRBD2 matching 7 bases. CDR1 is SGHDT, CDR2 YYEEEE, per germline. V dropped 3 bases and J dropped 4; count of bases not matched to a gene: 4. CDR3 length: 14 residues. The CDR3 spells CASSSGLLYNEQFF. The CDR3, as DNA: TGTGCCAGCAGCTCGGGACTACTATACAATGAGCAGTTCTTC.

This chain uses TRBV28 with TRBJ2-7, with 10 bases lining up with TRBD2. The CDR3 has 19 residues. The germline V gene encodes CDR1 MDHEN and CDR2 SYDVKM. V gave up 3 bases and J gave up 5 bases; unmatched junction bases: 19. CDR3 sequence: CASSFLSIQREGQFHEQYF. The DNA for the CDR3 is TGTGCCAGCAGTTTCCTATCGATTCAGCGGGAGGGCCAGTTCCACGAGCAGTACTTC.

The chain recombines TRBV30 with TRBJ2-4; TRBD1 is a possible D gene (6 bases). Between the trimmed V and J ends, which lost 1 base and 0 bases, there was a span of 13 bases. This CDR3 is built from 16 residues. CDR1 GTSNPN and CDR2 SVGIG come from the germline V gene (reference sequence). The CDR3 reads CAWSDITGKAKNIQYF. The CDR3 DNA is TGTGCCTGGAGTGATATTACAGGGAAAGCCAAAAACATTCAGTACTTC.

The chain has TRBV2 and TRBJ1-5, with D uncertain. Trimming cost V 6 bases and J 0 bases, with 12 bases left between them. The CDR3 covers 15 residues. The germline CDR1 and CDR2 sequences are SNHLY and FYNNEI. The CDR3 sequence is CASRERGYSNQPQHF. CDR3 bases: TGTGCCAGCAGAGAACGAGGATATAGCAATCAGCCCCAGCATTTT.

This chain joins TRBV25-1 and TRBJ2-7; TRBD1 agrees at 7 bases. Per germline, CDR1 MGHDK and CDR2 SYGVNS. V shed 4 bases, J shed 6 bases, and the junction held 15 bases outside the gene matches. The CDR3 runs to 16 residues. The CDR3 sequence is CASSGEGADRDGEQYF. The CDR3 nucleotides are TGTGCCAGCAGTGGTGAGGGTGCCGACAGGGATGGCGAGCAGTACTTC.

This clone showed up just a few times. The chain combines TRBV28 with TRBJ1-2; 7 nucleotides agree with TRBD1. The CDR3 contains 16 residues. Germline CDR1 and CDR2: MDHEN and SYDVKM. J gave up 2 bases and V 1 base, and 7 bases lay outside the gene matches. CDR3 DNA: TGTGCCAGCAGTTTATCTCTGGACAGGATAAACTATGGCTACACCTTC. It yields the protein CASSLSLDRINYGYTF.